This T cell receptor beta chain was sequenced for a study of regulatory T cells in long-lasting Graves disease. Study-wide findings and caveats: It was in persistent disease that TRBV28, TRBJ1-2 and TRBJ2-5 were favored.

As for time point: newly diagnosed GD, antithyroid drugs for less than 3 months. Making the TCR library involved RNA that had been extracted from PBMCs. With EDTA tubes as the receptacles, about 10 milliliters of peripheral blood were drawn. V was clipped by 0 bases and J by 7 bases; unmatched bases: 9. The germline CDR1 and CDR2 sequences are LGHNA and YNFKEQ. CDR3 length: 17 residues. CDR3 regions were amplified by Arm-PCR using iRepertoire HTBI primers to build TCR beta libraries. TCRdb analysed the multiplex PCR reads with MiXCR anew, one entry per CDR3 protein. Here the sample spans 680,000 or so distinct CDR3 sequences, 16% being singletons. In regard to this clonotype: Its target is unknown.

The sample also formed part of further work on T cells in Graves' hyperthyroidism and ophthalmopathy.

Sequencing used peripheral blood mononuclear cells (PBMCs), obtained at new diagnosis, from a patient treated with antithyroid drugs. The chain recombines TRBV4-2 with TRBJ2-3; the match to TRBD2 covers 11 bases. This sequence was found in a woman in her 30s with Graves disease. The CDR3 DNA reads as TGTGCCAGCAGCCAAGAAGTTCTAGCGGGAGGCGGATATACGCAGTATTTT. Amino acid sequence: CASSQEVLAGGGYTQYF.